Listed below are T cell receptor beta chains from one sample, sequenced in a study of blood T cell repertoires in COVID-19. The table came from immunoSEQ multiplex PCR; TCRdb's copy has only in-frame clones and leaves some out. In the table there are 150,000 to 250,000 clones, 75% to 90% of which are singletons. The sequenced material came from PBMCs or T cells enriched from blood (not recorded which). The receptors shown here come from a woman aged 25 to 39 who had recovered from COVID-19. Each CDR3 is given with its conserved first and last residue. Fields, in order: D gene, V gene, clone size, J gene, CDR3 protein, CDR3 DNA. A D gene is named only where the DNA matches it firmly. Clone size is given for some rows only: seen once, a few or many times, or a class if the clone is expanded.

>TRBD1|TRBV6-5|few|TRBJ2-6
CASIAGGSGANVLTF
TGTGCCAGCATTGCAGGGGGCTCTGGGGCCAACGTCCTGACTTTC
>.|TRBV30|.|TRBJ1-2
CAWSIANYGYTF
TGTGCCTGGAGTATAGCCAACTATGGCTACACCTTC
>.|TRBV7-2|.|TRBJ2-1
CASSLEGGQEAYNEQFF
TGTGCCAGCAGCTTAGAGGGAGGACAGGAGGCCTACAATGAGCAGTTCTTC
>TRBD1|TRBV5-1|once|TRBJ2-1
CASSLFVRDRGLGEQFF
TGCGCCAGCAGCTTATTTGTTAGGGACAGGGGGCTAGGGGAGCAGTTCTTC
>.|TRBV12-5|.|TRBJ1-3
CASGRGDTIYF
TGTGCTAGTGGCCGGGGGGACACCATATATTTT
>TRBD2|TRBV14|.|TRBJ2-7
CASSQAVAGGSYEQYF
TGTGCCAGCAGCCAAGCCGTAGCGGGGGGGTCCTACGAGCAGTACTTC
>TRBD1|TRBV9|once|TRBJ1-2
CASSVGQGRGGYTF
TGTGCCAGCAGCGTGGGACAGGGGAGGGGTGGCTACACCTTC
>.|TRBV5-1|.|TRBJ2-3
CASSLAGTDTQYF
TGCGCCAGCAGCTTGGCAGGGACAGATACGCAGTATTTT
>.|TRBV6-5|few|TRBJ1-1
CASRAGGARTEAFF
TGTGCCAGCAGAGCCGGAGGGGCAAGGACTGAAGCTTTCTTT
>.|TRBV3-1/TRBV3-2|.|TRBJ2-1
CASSQVVGGLNEQFF
TGTGCCAGCAGCCAAGTAGTGGGGGGGCTGAATGAGCAGTTCTTC
>TRBD1|TRBV11-3|.|TRBJ2-7
CASSSAGTGVGEQYF
TGTGCCAGCAGCTCGGCCGGGACAGGGGTAGGCGAGCAGTACTTC
>.|TRBV5-1|.|TRBJ2-5
CASSLSAMGLETQYF
TGCGCCAGCAGCTTGTCGGCCATGGGGCTTGAGACCCAGTACTTC
>TRBD2|TRBV5-1|.|TRBJ2-1
CASSWTSNGNEQFF
TGCGCCAGCAGTTGGACTAGCAATGGGAATGAGCAGTTCTTC
>.|TRBV6-5|few|TRBJ1-1
CASSTMNTEAFF
TGTGCCAGCAGTACAATGAACACTGAAGCTTTCTTT
>.|TRBV6-1|few|TRBJ2-7
CASSEAVREGYEQYF
TGTGCCAGCAGTGAAGCGGTCCGTGAGGGCTACGAGCAGTACTTC
>.|TRBV11-3|.|TRBJ2-1
CASSLQYSYNEQFF
TGTGCCAGCAGCTTACAGTACTCCTACAATGAGCAGTTCTTC
>.|TRBV5-1|.|TRBJ2-5
CASSTTPGSQETQYF
TGCGCCAGCAGCACCACCCCGGGGTCCCAAGAGACCCAGTACTTC
>.|TRBV15|.|TRBJ1-5
CATSRGRQHQPQHF
TGTGCCACCAGCAGAGGGAGACAGCATCAGCCCCAGCATTTT
>TRBD1|TRBV27|.|TRBJ1-2
CASSLNGRQGRYGYTF
TGTGCCAGCAGTTTAAACGGGAGACAGGGCCGCTATGGCTACACCTTC
>TRBD1|TRBV7-6|.|TRBJ1-2
CASSAAGGVDGYTF
TGTGCCAGCAGCGCAGCAGGGGGCGTCGATGGCTACACCTTC
>.|TRBV18|.|TRBJ1-1
CASSPFGTEAFF
TGTGCCAGCTCACCATTCGGGACTGAAGCTTTCTTT
>.|TRBV4-3|once|TRBJ1-3
CASSPDMGREILSGNTIYF
TGCGCCAGCAGCCCTGATATGGGCAGGGAAATCCTCTCTGGAAACACCATATATTTT
>.|TRBV7-7|.|TRBJ2-5
CASSLAGSGKETQYF
TGTGCTAGCAGCTTAGCTGGGAGTGGGAAAGAGACCCAGTACTTC
>.|TRBV9|.|TRBJ1-5
CASSPSSGSNQPQHF
TGTGCCAGCAGCCCTTCATCCGGTAGCAATCAGCCCCAGCATTTT
>.|TRBV30|few|TRBJ1-5
CAWRGGARNQPQHF
TGTGCCTGGAGGGGGGGGGCCCGCAATCAGCCCCAGCATTTT
>TRBD1|TRBV7-3|once|TRBJ2-6
CASSPRQGGSGANVLTF
TGTGCCAGCAGCCCCCGACAGGGCGGCTCTGGGGCCAACGTCCTGACTTTC
>.|TRBV9|.|TRBJ2-7
CASSPGSGGYEQYF
TGTGCCAGCAGCCCTGGCAGCGGCGGCTACGAGCAGTACTTC
>.|TRBV3-1/TRBV3-2|.|TRBJ2-5
CASSPVGRVEGETQYF
TGTGCCAGCAGCCCCGTCGGCAGGGTGGAAGGAGAGACCCAGTACTTC
>TRBD1|TRBV5-1|.|TRBJ1-1
CASSVQPGQLNTEAFF
TGCGCCAGCAGCGTACAGCCGGGACAGCTGAACACTGAAGCTTTCTTT
>TRBD1|TRBV19|.|TRBJ1-1
CASIYRGEWNTEAFF
TGTGCCAGTATTTACAGGGGCGAATGGAACACTGAAGCTTTCTTT
>TRBD1|TRBV30|.|TRBJ1-2
CLLQGAYGYTF
TGTCTCCTACAGGGGGCCTATGGCTACACCTTC
>TRBD1|TRBV19|.|TRBJ2-1
CASSRQGNEQFF
TGTGCCAGTAGTAGACAGGGGAATGAGCAGTTCTTC
>TRBD2|TRBV11-3|once|TRBJ2-1
CASSRTSGNAYNEQFF
TGTGCCAGCAGCAGGACTAGCGGGAACGCCTACAATGAGCAGTTCTTC